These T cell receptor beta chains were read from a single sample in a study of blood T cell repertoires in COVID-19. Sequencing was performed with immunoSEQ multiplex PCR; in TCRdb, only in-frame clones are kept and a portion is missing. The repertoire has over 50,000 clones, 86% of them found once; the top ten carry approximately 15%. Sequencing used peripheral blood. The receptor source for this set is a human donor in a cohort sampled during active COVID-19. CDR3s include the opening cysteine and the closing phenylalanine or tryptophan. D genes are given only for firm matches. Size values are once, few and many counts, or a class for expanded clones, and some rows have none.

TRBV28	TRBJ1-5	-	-	TGTGCCAGTAGAACTAGCAATCAGCCCCAGCATTTT	CASRTSNQPQHF
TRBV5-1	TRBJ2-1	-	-	TGCGCCAGCAGCTTGGGGGCCGAGCAGTTCTTC	CASSLGAEQFF
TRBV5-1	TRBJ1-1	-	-	TGCGCCAGCAGCCCAGCTGAGGGGCGGGGTACTGAAGCTTTCTTT	CASSPAEGRGTEAFF
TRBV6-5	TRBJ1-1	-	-	TGTGCCAGCAGACTAGGCAAAGCGACAGCTTTCTTT	CASRLGKATAFF
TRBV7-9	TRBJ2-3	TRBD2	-	TGTGCCAGCAGCTTGGTACTAGCGGGAATGGATACGCAGTATTTT	CASSLVLAGMDTQYF
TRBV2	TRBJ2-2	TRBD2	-	TGTGCCAGTTTTAGCGGGAGGGCCCAGGCGGCCGGGGAGCTGTTTTTT	CASFSGRAQAAGELFF
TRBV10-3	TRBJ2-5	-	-	TGTGCCATCAGTGAGGCAGGGGACAAAGAGACCCAGTACTTC	CAISEAGDKETQYF
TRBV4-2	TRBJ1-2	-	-	TGTGCCAGCAGCCAAGATTGGTTAGGAGAAGACTATGGCTACACCTTC	CASSQDWLGEDYGYTF
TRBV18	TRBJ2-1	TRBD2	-	TGTGCCAGCTCATCTAGCGGGCCCAACAATGAGCAGTTCTTC	CASSSSGPNNEQFF
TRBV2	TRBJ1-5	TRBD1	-	TGTGCCAGCAACCTACAGGGGGCGCTTGGCAATCAGCCCCAGCATTTT	CASNLQGALGNQPQHF
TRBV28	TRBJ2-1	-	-	TGTGCCAGCAGAGTAACGGGCAATGAGCAGTTCTTC	CASRVTGNEQFF
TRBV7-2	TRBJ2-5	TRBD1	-	TGTGCCAGCAGCTTGTCGGGACAGGGAGAGACCCAGTACTTC	CASSLSGQGETQYF
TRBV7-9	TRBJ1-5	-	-	TGTGCCAGCAGCCCGGGGGGGGATCAGCCCCAGCATTTT	CASSPGGDQPQHF
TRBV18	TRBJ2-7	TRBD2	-	TGTGCCAGCTCACCACCGGGACTAGCGGGGGACGAGCAGTACTTC	CASSPPGLAGDEQYF
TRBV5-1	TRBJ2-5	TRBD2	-	TGCGCCAGCAGCGATCGAGCGGGAGGGCCGGGGACCCAGTACTTC	CASSDRAGGPGTQYF
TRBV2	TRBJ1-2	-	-	TGTGCCAGCAGTGTACAAGGTCGGGATGGCTACACCTTC	CASSVQGRDGYTF
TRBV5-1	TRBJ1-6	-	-	TGCGCCAGCAGAAGGAGGGACGGGGATAATTCACCCCTCCACTTT	CASRRRDGDNSPLHF
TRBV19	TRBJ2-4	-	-	TGTGCCAGTAGTATTGGAGGGCCGGCCAAAAACATTCAGTACTTC	CASSIGGPAKNIQYF
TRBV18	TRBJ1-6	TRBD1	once	TGTGCCAGCTCACCACGACAGGGCCTTAATTCACCCCTCCACTTT	CASSPRQGLNSPLHF
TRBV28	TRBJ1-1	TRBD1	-	TGTGCCAGCAGCACAGACAGGGGGCGCACTGAAGCTTTCTTT	CASSTDRGRTEAFF
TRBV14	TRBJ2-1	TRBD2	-	TGTGCCAGCAGCCCAGACGTTGGACTAGAGGGCAATGAGCAGTTCTTC	CASSPDVGLEGNEQFF
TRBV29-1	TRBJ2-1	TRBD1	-	TGCAGCGTTGAAGGAATTGGGGACAGGCATTACCTTCGGCAGTTCTTC	CSVEGIGDRHYLRQFF
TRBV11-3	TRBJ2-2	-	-	TGTGCCAGCAGCTCTCGGTCGGGGTGGGTCGGGGAGCTGTTTTTT	CASSSRSGWVGELFF
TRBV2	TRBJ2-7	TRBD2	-	TGTGCCAGCACCAGGGCTAGCGGGAGCTCCTACGAGCAGTACTTC	CASTRASGSSYEQYF
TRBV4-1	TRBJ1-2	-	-	TGCGCCAGCAGCCAAGCGGAGCCCACTAACTATGGCTACACCTTC	CASSQAEPTNYGYTF
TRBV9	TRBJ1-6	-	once	TGTGCCAGCAGCGTTGCAGGGTCTCGGAATTCACCCCTCCACTTT	CASSVAGSRNSPLHF
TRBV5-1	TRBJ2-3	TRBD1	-	TGCGCCAGCAGCGTACAGGGGTCGGATACGCAGTATTTT	CASSVQGSDTQYF
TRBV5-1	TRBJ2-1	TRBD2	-	TGCGCCAGCAGCTTGGCTAGGGGAGGGAACAATGAGCAGTTCTTC	CASSLARGGNNEQFF
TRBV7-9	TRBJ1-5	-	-	TGTGCCAGCAGCTCAACGGGGGGGTTGGCCCAGCATTTT	CASSSTGGLAQHF
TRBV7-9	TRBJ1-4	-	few	TGTGCCAGCAGTTCGAGACAGTTAAGTAATGAAAAACTGTTTTTT	CASSSRQLSNEKLFF
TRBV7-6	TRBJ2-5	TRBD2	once	TGTGCCAGCAGCTTGGGTGGTAGCGGGAGACAAGAGACCCAGTACTTC	CASSLGGSGRQETQYF
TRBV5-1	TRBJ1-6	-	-	TGCGCCAGCAGCTTACAGGGAGGGGATTCACCCCTCCACTTT	CASSLQGGDSPLHF
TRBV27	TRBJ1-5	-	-	TGTGCCAGCAGTTGGAAGGGGAGCAATCAGCCCCAGCATTTT	CASSWKGSNQPQHF
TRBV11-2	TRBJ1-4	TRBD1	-	TGTGCCAGCAGCTCCGGGACAGGGGGCGATGAAAAACTGTTTTTT	CASSSGTGGDEKLFF
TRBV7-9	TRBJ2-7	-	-	TGTGCCAGCAGCTTGACTTCCAACTCCTACGAGCAGTACTTC	CASSLTSNSYEQYF
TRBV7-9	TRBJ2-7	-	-	TGTGCCAGCAGCACAGGCCGAAGCTCCTACGAGCAGTACTTC	CASSTGRSSYEQYF
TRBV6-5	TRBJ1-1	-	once	TGTGCCAGCAGTCAGTCCAGGGGCTGGACTGAAGCTTTCTTT	CASSQSRGWTEAFF
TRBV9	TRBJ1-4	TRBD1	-	TGTGCCAGCAGCGCCCCACACGGGACAGCTAATGAAAAACTGTTTTTT	CASSAPHGTANEKLFF
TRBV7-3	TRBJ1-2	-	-	TGTGCCAGCAGCTTAACCAGGGGTCCCTATGGCTACACCTTC	CASSLTRGPYGYTF
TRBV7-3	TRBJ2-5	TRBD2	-	TGTGCCAGCAGCCTAGGGACTAGCGGGAGTAAGACCCAGTACTTC	CASSLGTSGSKTQYF
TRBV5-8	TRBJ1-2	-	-	TGTGCCAGCAGCTTGATGGGCGCGAACTATGGCTACACCTTC	CASSLMGANYGYTF
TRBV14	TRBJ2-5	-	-	TGTGCCAGCAGCCAAGGGGGAGTGGGAGAGACCCAGTACTTC	CASSQGGVGETQYF
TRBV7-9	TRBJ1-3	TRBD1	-	TGTGCCAGCAGCTCTCGAGGACAGGGGGTTTCTGGAAACACCATATATTTT	CASSSRGQGVSGNTIYF